The clone carrying this T cell receptor (beta chain) was found a few times. What it binds is not known. The same CDR3 is also encoded by other DNA sequences in this sample. V was trimmed by 4 bases and J by 0 bases, leaving 7 bases between them. The length of the CDR3 is 14 residues. Germline V gene data show CDR1 as LNHDA and CDR2 as SQIVND (reference sequence). The data were produced by immunoSEQ multiplex PCR, yet TCRdb's version contains in-frame clones alone and is incomplete. The data contain around 3,000 clones, approximately 82% of them seen just once; the ten biggest clones take up around 4.5%. The data were obtained in a study of brain metastases from non-small cell lung cancer. Study-level points and caveats: Paired brain metastases and primary tumors largely shared TCR repertoires. Brain metastases had lower T-cell infiltration than primary tumors. T-cell clones appeared expanded in around 64% of brain metastases relative to matched primary tumors.

The sample was primary lung tumor tissue. J is TRBJ1-3 and V is TRBV19; D gene ambiguous. This TCR was recovered from a donor aged 40 or older with non-small cell lung cancer. The CDR3 region is CASSKSTSGNTIYF. In nucleotides, the CDR3 is TGTGCCAGTAGTAAGAGTACCTCTGGAAACACCATATATTTT.